This T cell receptor (beta chain) derives from a study of glioma-infiltrating T cells. This clonotype was counted many times. What it binds is unknown. Germline CDR1 reads LNHNV; CDR2 reads YYDKDF (reference sequence). V was cut by 1 base and J by 0 bases, with 9 bases left in between. CDR3 length: 15 residues. The study, taken as a whole, reports: Signature shared blood CDR3 motifs were enriched in low-divergence and depleted in high-divergence patients.

Using RNA template, CDR3s of TCR alpha and beta were amplified with iRepertoire arm-PCR. For one-step reverse transcription and amplification, roughly 85-450 ng of tissue mRNA or PBMC total RNA was used. Via MiXCR, TCRdb re-called the multiplex PCR reads, giving one row per CDR3 protein. This sample has 300,000 to 450,000 distinct CDR3 sequences, with 35% to 45% found just once. The clonotype was recovered from a human donor with low-grade glioma or glioblastoma, undergoing nonglioma brain surgery, or in good health (not recorded which). V gene TRBV15 combines with J gene TRBJ2-5, with a possible D match to TRBD2 (5 bases). Sequenced sample: glioma tissue, nonneoplastic brain tissue, or PBMCs (not recorded which). The CDR3 protein is CATSRVGSYQETQYF. In DNA, the CDR3 is TGTGCCACCAGCAGAGTAGGGAGCTACCAAGAGACCCAGTACTTC.